This entry is about one TCR beta chain. The antigen is not known. The data derive from a study of CXCR3-negative and CXCR3-positive naive CD8 T cells. Study observations and caveats: The study found comparably high diversity in both naive subsets and much lower diversity in memory CD8+ cells. CXCR3-expressing naive cells carried TRB CDR3s more hydrophobic than those of CXCR3-negative naive cells.

It was by 5' RACE with UMI labels that the TRB cDNA libraries were prepared. Reanalyzing the 5' RACE reads, TCRdb keeps one entry per CDR3 protein, without DNA. The table lists 150,000 to 170,000 distinct CDR3 sequences. This CDR3 comprises 14 residues. Germline V gene data show CDR1 as MNHEY and CDR2 as SVGAGI. This chain uses TRBV6-5 with TRBJ2-2. The sequenced material came from naive CXCR3+ CD8+ T cells from blood. Subset here: CD45RO-CCR7+CD27+CD95- naive CD8+ T cells expressing CXCR3 (TNR3+). This sequence was found in a human donor in good health. Some clones in this sample may be carry-over from other donors' samples. CDR3 region: CASSYDRNTGELFF.